The rows below give T cell receptor beta chains drawn from one sample of a study of blood T cells in healthy people across ages. One entry per CDR3 protein, called by TCRdb with MiXCR from the 5' RACE reads. Among around 500,000 distinct CDR3 sequences listed, around half were seen once. Input material: blood. These receptors all come from an elderly man in good health. CDR3s include the opening cysteine and the closing phenylalanine or tryptophan. The D gene is left open where the match is weak. Size values are once, few and many counts, or a class for expanded clones, and some rows have none.

>TRBV15|TRBJ2-5|TRBD2|many
CATSRAHPGLAGFQETQYF
TGTGCCACCAGCAGAGCCCACCCGGGACTAGCGGGCTTCCAAGAGACCCAGTACTTC
>TRBV12-3/TRBV12-4|TRBJ2-3|NA|NA
CASTARGTDTQYF
TGTGCCAGCACGGCAAGGGGAACAGATACGCAGTATTTT
>TRBV6-5|TRBJ2-2|NA|NA
CASSYSLSGTLRLFF
TGTGCCAGCAGTTACTCGTTGTCGGGGACCCTCCGGCTGTTTTTT
>TRBV7-2|TRBJ2-5|NA|NA
CASSLVPQRVQETQYF
TGTGCCAGCAGCTTAGTCCCCCAGCGGGTTCAAGAGACCCAGTACTTC
>TRBV3-1|TRBJ2-7|TRBD1|NA
CASSGQDVSSYEQYF
TGTGCCAGCAGCGGACAGGACGTCAGCTCCTACGAGCAGTACTTC
>TRBV7-9|TRBJ2-1|NA|few
CASSLWFGTQGYNEQFF
TGTGCCAGCAGCTTATGGTTTGGGACTCAAGGGTACAATGAGCAGTTCTTC
>TRBV4-2|TRBJ1-1|NA|few
CASSQGGPEAFF
TGTGCCAGCAGCCAAGGCGGCCCTGAAGCTTTCTTT
>TRBV6-4|TRBJ2-3|TRBD1|few
CASSDSGTGLRDTQYF
TGTGCCAGCAGTGACTCCGGGACAGGGCTCAGGGATACGCAGTATTTT
>TRBV6-5|TRBJ2-7|TRBD1|NA
CASSYSRGDSEQYF
TGTGCCAGCAGTTACTCAAGAGGGGACAGCGAGCAGTACTTC
>TRBV20-1|TRBJ2-1|NA|once
CSASDTGTQTGEQFF
TGCAGTGCTAGTGACACCGGGACCCAAACGGGGGAGCAGTTCTTC
>TRBV10-3|TRBJ2-1|TRBD2|NA
CTISEPRTSGVEFF
TGTACCATCAGTGAGCCCCGGACTAGCGGGGTGGAGTTCTTC
>TRBV4-3|TRBJ1-2|TRBD1|NA
CASSQDPTGGRGYTF
TGCGCCAGCAGCCAAGATCCTACAGGGGGCCGTGGCTACACCTTC
>TRBV25-1|TRBJ2-1|TRBD1|NA
CASRETLGGGHGEQFF
TGTGCCAGCAGGGAAACCTTAGGGGGCGGACATGGTGAGCAGTTCTTC
>TRBV28|TRBJ2-7|TRBD1|NA
CASRSWDSYEQYF
TGTGCCAGCAGATCTTGGGACAGCTACGAGCAGTACTTC
>TRBV28|TRBJ2-6|NA|NA
CASTPLGTGANVLTF
TGTGCCAGCACCCCGTTGGGTACTGGGGCCAACGTCCTGACTTTC
>TRBV12-3/TRBV12-4|TRBJ1-2|NA|NA
CANSRDTNYGYTF
TGTGCCAACAGTCGAGACACTAACTATGGCTACACCTTC
>TRBV4-3|TRBJ1-4|NA|NA
CASSQDLIGRDSRTREKLFF
TGCGCCAGCAGCCAAGATCTTATTGGTCGGGATTCAAGGACCCGAGAAAAACTGTTTTTT